This TCR beta chain was sequenced during a study of blood T cell repertoires in COVID-19. Generated by immunoSEQ multiplex PCR, the TCRdb table keeps only in-frame clones and is missing some. The sample holds about 120,000 clones, approximately 80% seen once. CDR1 is MGHRA, CDR2 YSYEKL, per germline. The CDR3 is 15 amino acids. Trimming cost V 3 bases and J 5 bases; bases outside gene matches: 7. Source material: peripheral blood. The sequence was collected from a human donor in a cohort sampled during active COVID-19. The chain links TRBV4-1 to TRBJ1-5; 7 nucleotides align to TRBD1. The CDR3 DNA is TGCGCCAGCAGCCAGCCCGGGACAGACGATCAGCCCCAGCATTTT. Its protein product is CASSQPGTDDQPQHF.